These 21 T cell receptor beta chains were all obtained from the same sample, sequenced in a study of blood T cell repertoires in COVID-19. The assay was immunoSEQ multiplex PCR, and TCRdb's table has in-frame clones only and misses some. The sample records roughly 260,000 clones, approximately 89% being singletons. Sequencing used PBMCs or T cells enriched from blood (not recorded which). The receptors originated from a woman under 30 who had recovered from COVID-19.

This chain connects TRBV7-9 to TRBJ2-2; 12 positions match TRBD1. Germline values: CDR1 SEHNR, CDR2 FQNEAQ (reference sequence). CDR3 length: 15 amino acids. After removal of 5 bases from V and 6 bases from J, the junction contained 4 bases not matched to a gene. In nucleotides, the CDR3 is TGTGCCAGCAGCGCCAGGGACAGGGGGCCCGGGGAGCTGTTTTTT. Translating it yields CASSARDRGPGELFF. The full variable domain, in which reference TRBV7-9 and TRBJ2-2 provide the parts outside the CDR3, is DTGVSQNPRHKITKRGQNVTFRCDPISEHNRLYWYRQTLGQGPEFLTYFQNEAQLEKSRLLSDRFSAERPKGSFSTLEIQRTEQGDSAMYLCASSARDRGPGELFFGEGSRLTVL.

The CDR3 DNA follows: TGTGCCACCAGCAGATCCCGGACAGGGGGCGTCCAGCCCCAGCATTTT. It encodes CATSRSRTGGVQPQHF. The chain links TRBV15 to TRBJ1-5, with 11 positions matching TRBD1. Trimming took 2 bases from V and 7 from J; bases not matched to a gene: 7. CDR3 length equals 16 residues. CDR1 LNHNV and CDR2 YYDKDF come from the germline V gene (reference sequence).

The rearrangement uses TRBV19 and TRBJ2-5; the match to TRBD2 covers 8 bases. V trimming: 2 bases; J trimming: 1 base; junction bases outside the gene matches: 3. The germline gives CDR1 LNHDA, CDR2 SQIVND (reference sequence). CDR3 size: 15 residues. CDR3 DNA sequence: TGTGCCAGTAGTATAACTAGCGGTCGCCAAGAGACCCAGTACTTC. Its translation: CASSITSGRQETQYF.

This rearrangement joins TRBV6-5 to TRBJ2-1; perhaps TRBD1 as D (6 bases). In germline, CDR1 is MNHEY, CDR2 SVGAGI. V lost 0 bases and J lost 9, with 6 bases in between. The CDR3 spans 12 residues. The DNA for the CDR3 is TGTGCCAGCAGTTACTCAGGGGGTGAGCAGTTCTTC. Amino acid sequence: CASSYSGGEQFF.

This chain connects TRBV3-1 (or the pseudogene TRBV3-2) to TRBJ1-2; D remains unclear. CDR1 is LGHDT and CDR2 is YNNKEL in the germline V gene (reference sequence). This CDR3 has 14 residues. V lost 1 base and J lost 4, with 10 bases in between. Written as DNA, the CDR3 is TGTGCCAGCAGCCAAGGAGATGGTTCCTATGGCTACACCTTC. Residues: CASSQGDGSYGYTF.

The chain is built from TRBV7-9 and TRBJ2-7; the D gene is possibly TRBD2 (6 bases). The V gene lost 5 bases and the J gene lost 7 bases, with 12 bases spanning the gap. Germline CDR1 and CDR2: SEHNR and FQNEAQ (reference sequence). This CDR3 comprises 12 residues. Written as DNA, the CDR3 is TGTGCCAGCAGCCCCATTCGGGGGGAGCAGTACTTC. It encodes CASSPIRGEQYF.

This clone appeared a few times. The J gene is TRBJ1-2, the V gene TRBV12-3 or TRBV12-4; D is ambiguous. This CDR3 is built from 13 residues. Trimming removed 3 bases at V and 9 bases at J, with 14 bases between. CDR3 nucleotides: TGTGCCAGCAGTTTTGGAGCAGCCCACCGCTACACCTTC. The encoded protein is CASSFGAAHRYTF.

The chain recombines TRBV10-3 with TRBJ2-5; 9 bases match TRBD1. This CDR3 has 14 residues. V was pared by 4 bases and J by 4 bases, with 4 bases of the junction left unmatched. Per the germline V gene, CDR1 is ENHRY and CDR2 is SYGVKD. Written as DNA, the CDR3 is TGTGCCATCAGTGCGGACAGGGGAGGAGAGACCCAGTACTTC. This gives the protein CAISADRGGETQYF.

Written as DNA, the CDR3 is TGTGCCAGCAGTGAATCCGGTATAGCGGGATTCACAGATACGCAGTATTTT. Its protein is CASSESGIAGFTDTQYF. The chain combines TRBV2 with TRBJ2-3; 8 positions match TRBD2. V dropped 2 bases and J dropped 2; count of bases not matched to a gene: 9. The CDR3 covers 17 residues. Germline V gives CDR1 SNHLY, CDR2 FYNNEI.

DNA of the CDR3: TGTGCCAGCAGCTTAGCCGGGAATGAGCAGTTCTTC. Amino acids: CASSLAGNEQFF. The chain employs TRBV13 and TRBJ2-1; unclear D gene. There are 12 residues in the CDR3. Germline V gene sequence: CDR1 PRHDT, CDR2 FYEKMQ (reference sequence). Between the trimmed V and J ends, which lost 1 base and 7 bases, there was a span of 5 bases.

CDR3 residues: CASSLTRQGNTIYF. CDR3 nucleotide sequence: TGTGCCAGCAGCTTAACTCGACAGGGAAACACCATATATTTT. This rearrangement joins TRBV9 to TRBJ1-3; perhaps TRBD1 as D (5 bases). Trimming stripped 4 bases from V and 4 bases from J, with 12 bases between. This CDR3 is built from 14 residues. Germline V lookup: CDR1 SGDLS, CDR2 YYNGEE.

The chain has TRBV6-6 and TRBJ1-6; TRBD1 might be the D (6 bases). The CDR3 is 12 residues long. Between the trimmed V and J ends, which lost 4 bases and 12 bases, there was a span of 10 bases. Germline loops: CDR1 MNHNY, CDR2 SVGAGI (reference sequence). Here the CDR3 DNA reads TGTGCCAGCAGTTCGTACAGGGTACCCCTCCACTTT. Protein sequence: CASSSYRVPLHF.

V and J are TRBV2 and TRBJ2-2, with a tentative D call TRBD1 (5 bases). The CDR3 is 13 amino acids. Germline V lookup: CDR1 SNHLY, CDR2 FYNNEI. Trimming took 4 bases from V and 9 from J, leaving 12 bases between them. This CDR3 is CASSGSGWRELFF. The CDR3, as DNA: TGTGCCAGCAGTGGGTCAGGGTGGCGGGAGCTGTTTTTT.

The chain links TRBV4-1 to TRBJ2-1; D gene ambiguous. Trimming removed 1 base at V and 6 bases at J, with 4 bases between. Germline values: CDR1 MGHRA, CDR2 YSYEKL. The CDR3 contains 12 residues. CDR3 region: CASSQVGNEQFF. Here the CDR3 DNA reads TGCGCCAGCAGCCAAGTCGGCAATGAGCAGTTCTTC.

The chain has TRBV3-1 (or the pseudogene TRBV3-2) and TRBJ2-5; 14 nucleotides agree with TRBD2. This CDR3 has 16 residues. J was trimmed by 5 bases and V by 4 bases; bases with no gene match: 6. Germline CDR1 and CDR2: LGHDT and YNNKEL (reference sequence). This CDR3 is CASSRGTSGSKETQYF. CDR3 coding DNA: TGTGCCAGCAGCCGGGGGACTAGCGGGAGTAAGGAGACCCAGTACTTC.

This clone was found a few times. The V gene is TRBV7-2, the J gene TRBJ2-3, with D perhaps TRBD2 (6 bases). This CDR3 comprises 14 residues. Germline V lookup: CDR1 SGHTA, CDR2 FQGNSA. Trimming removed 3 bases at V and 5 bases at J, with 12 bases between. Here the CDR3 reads CASSFTAGLDTQYF. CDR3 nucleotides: TGTGCCAGCAGCTTCACGGCGGGATTAGATACGCAGTATTTT.

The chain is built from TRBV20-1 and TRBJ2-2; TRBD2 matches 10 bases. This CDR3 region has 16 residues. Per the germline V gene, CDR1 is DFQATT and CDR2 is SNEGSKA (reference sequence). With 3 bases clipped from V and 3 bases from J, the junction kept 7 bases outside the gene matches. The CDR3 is CSASPSGSFYTGELFF. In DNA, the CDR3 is TGCAGTGCTAGTCCTAGCGGGAGCTTCTACACCGGGGAGCTGTTTTTT.

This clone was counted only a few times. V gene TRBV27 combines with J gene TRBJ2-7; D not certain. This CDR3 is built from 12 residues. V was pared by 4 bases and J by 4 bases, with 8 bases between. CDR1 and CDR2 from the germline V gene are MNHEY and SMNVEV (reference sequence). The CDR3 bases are TGTGCCAGCAGTTCGGAGACTTACGAGCAGTACTTC. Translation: CASSSETYEQYF.

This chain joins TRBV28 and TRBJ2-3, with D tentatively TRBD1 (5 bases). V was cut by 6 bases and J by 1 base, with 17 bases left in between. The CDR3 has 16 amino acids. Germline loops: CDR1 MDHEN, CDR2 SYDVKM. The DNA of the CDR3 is TGTGCCAGCAGCATGAATTCAGGGCTGGGCACAGATACGCAGTATTTT. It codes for CASSMNSGLGTDTQYF.

The DNA of the CDR3 is TGTGCCAGCAGTTTAGGTAGTGGCAGGGACGAGCAGTACTTC. As protein: CASSLGSGRDEQYF. This rearrangement joins TRBV27 to TRBJ2-7; maybe TRBD1 (5 bases). CDR3 size: 14 residues. Trimming left V 2 bases short and J 5 bases short, with 13 bases between. Germline-derived CDR1 and CDR2 are MNHEY and SMNVEV (reference sequence).

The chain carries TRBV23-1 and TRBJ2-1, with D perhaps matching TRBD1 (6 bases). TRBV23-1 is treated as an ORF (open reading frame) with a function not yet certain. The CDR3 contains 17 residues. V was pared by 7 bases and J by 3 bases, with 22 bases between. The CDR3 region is CASTRRRGPSNYNEQFF. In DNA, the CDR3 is TGCGCCAGCACCCGTCGCAGGGGCCCCTCCAACTACAATGAGCAGTTCTTC.